The source of this TCR beta chain is a study of T cells in Graves' hyperthyroidism and ophthalmopathy. Broader study findings: Median prediction lead before ophthalmopathy onset was about 6.7 months with the model.

This clonotype was recorded many times. Its antigen remains unknown. J gave up 2 bases and V 4 bases, and 10 bases lay outside the gene matches. The germline gives CDR1 SGHRS, CDR2 YFSETQ. The CDR3 is 16 amino acids. RNA transcripts yielded amplified TCR beta CDR3 regions. TCR CDR3 regions were first amplified by RT-PCR with HTBI primers. MiXCR, applied by TCRdb to the multiplex PCR reads, yields one record per CDR3 protein. This sample carries approximately 600,000 distinct CDR3 sequences, about a fifth of them seen once, and the ten largest clones take 34%. This chain uses TRBV5-1 with TRBJ2-7; 9 nucleotides align to TRBD1. The sequence was collected from a man aged 25 to 40 with Graves' ophthalmopathy. The sample comprised blood. In nucleotides, the CDR3 is TGCGCCAGCAGCATTTCTATAGGGGACAGGGCCTACGAGCAGTACTTC. It translates to CASSISIGDRAYEQYF.